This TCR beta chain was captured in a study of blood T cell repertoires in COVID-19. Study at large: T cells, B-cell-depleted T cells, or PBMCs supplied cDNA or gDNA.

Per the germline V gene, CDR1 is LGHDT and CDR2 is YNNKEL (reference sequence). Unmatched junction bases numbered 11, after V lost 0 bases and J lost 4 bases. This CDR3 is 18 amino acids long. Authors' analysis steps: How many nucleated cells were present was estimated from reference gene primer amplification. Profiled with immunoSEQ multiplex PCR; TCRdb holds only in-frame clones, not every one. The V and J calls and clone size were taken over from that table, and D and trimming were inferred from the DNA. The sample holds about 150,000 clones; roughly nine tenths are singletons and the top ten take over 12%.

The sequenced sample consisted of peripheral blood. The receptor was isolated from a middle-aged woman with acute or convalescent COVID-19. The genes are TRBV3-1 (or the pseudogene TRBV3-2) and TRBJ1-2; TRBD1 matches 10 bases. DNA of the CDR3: TGTGCCAGCAGCCAAGAAGGGACAGGGGTACTTCGACCCTATGGCTACACCTTC. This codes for CASSQEGTGVLRPYGYTF.